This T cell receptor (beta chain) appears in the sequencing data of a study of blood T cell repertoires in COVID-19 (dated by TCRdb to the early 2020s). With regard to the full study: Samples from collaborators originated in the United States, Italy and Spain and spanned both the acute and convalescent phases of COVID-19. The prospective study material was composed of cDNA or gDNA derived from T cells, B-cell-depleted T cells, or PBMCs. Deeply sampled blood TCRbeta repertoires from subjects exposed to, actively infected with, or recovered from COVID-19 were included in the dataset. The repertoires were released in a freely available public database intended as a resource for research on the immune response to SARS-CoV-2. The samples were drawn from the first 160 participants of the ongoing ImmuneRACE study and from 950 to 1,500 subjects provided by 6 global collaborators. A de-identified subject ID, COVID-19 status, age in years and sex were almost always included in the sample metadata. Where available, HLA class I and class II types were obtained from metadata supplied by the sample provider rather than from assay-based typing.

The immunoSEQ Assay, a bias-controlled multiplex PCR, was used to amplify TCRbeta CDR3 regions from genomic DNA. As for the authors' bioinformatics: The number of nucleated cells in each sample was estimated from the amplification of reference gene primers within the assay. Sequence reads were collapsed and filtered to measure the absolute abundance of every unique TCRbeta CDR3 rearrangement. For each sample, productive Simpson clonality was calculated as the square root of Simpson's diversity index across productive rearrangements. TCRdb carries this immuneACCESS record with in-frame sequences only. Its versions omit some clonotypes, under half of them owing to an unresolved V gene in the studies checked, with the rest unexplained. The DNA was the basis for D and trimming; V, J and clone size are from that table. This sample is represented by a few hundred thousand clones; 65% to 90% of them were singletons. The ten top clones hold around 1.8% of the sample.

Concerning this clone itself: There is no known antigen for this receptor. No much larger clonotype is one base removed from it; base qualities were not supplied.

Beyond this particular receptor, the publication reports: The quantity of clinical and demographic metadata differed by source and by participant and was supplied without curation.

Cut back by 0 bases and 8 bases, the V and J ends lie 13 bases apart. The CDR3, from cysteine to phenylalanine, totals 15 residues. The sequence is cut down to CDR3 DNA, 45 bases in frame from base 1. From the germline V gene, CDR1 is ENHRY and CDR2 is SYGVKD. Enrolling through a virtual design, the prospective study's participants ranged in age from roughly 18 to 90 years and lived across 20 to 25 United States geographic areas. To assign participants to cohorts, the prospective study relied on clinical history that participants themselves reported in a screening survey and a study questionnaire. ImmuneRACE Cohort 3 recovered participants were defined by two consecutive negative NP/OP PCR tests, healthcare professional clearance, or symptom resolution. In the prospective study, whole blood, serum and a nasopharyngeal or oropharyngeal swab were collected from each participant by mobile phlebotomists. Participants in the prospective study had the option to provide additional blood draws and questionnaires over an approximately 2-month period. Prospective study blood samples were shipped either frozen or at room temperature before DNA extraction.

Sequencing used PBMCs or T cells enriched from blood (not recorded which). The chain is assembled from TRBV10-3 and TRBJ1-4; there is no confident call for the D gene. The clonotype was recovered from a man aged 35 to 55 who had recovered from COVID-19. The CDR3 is CAISESRDIGEKLFF. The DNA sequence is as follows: TGTGCCATCAGTGAGTCGAGAGACATCGGCGAAAAACTGTTTTTT.